A single sample is the source of the 32 T cell receptor beta chains below, sequenced in a study of metastatic and nonmetastatic thyroid tumors (TCRdb year 2020). The receptor library was made with PCR. TCRdb shows the sequencer as Illumina HiSeq 4000. Using fastp at Q25 and MiXCR, TCRdb reprocessed the public reads and kept productive beta chains. The sample table holds tens of thousands of clones, of which 15% to 20% were seen once. The ten largest clones take up approximately 2.7% of the sample. Before undergoing thyroid surgery, none of the patients had been given any kind of treatment. The sample comprised adjacent normal tissue. Source of these receptors: a male donor with papillary thyroid cancer or a benign thyroid nodule (not recorded which). Some clones in this sample may be carry-over from other donors' samples.

This clone has at least ten counts. The chain has TRBV10-3 and TRBJ1-1, with TRBD1 identical over 7 bases. The junction had 16 bases not matched to a gene; V was cut back by 4 bases and J by 11 bases. The CDR3 spans 15 residues. The germline V gene encodes CDR1 ENHRY and CDR2 SYGVKD. The DNA of the CDR3 is TGTGCCATCAGTGGGGACAGTTCCTGGGAATCGGGGGCTTTCTTT. It translates to CAISGDSSWESGAFF.

This clone occurred a few times. The chain links TRBV28 to TRBJ2-7, with D possibly TRBD2 on 7 matching bases. Germline loops: CDR1 MDHEN, CDR2 SYDVKM. The V and J ends lost 7 bases and 7 bases respectively, with 23 bases between them. CDR3 length equals 15 residues. CDR3 loop: CASTLGGGGLLEQYF. The CDR3 coding sequence is TGTGCCAGCACTCTGGGGGGGGGCGGCCTACTGGAGCAGTACTTC.

This clone was seen only a few times. The chain employs TRBV19 and TRBJ2-7, with TRBD2 matching over 8 bases. The CDR3 has 15 amino acids. V gave up 5 bases and J gave up 4 bases; unmatched junction bases: 10. Germline V gene sequence: CDR1 LNHDA, CDR2 SQIVND (reference sequence). The CDR3 nucleotides read TGTGCCAGTAGTCTCCCGGGACTAGGCAATTACGAGCAGTACTTC. Its protein is CASSLPGLGNYEQYF.

Turning to this clone: This clone may be a read error of a much larger clone one base away. The J gene is TRBJ1-1, the V gene TRBV29-1; D is unresolved. In germline, CDR1 is SQVTM, CDR2 ANQGSEA. The CDR3 contains 11 residues. CDR3 sequence (DNA): TGCAGCGTGAGGGCGGGCACTGAAGCTCTCTTT. Amino acids: CSVRAGTEALF.

This clone was found many times. The V call is TRBV6-6, the J call TRBJ2-7; D gene ambiguous. Germline CDR1 is MNHNY and CDR2 is SVGAGI (reference sequence). The CDR3 sequence is 19 residues long. Trimming cost V 10 bases and J 6 bases, with 37 bases left between them. CDR3 sequence reads: CANPPQQRLMGWAGREQYV. The CDR3 nucleotides read TGTGCCAACCCACCCCAACAGAGACTTATGGGTTGGGCCGGACGCGAGCAGTACGTC.

There are many counts of this clone. The rearrangement links TRBV5-6 to TRBJ1-5; no clear D gene. Germline values: CDR1 SGHDT, CDR2 YYEEEE. The CDR3 is 14 amino acids. Trimming left V 3 bases short and J 0 bases short, with 7 bases between. In nucleotides, the CDR3 is TGTGCCAGCAGCTCCGTATATAGCAATCAGCCCCAGCATTTT. Translation: CASSSVYSNQPQHF.

The chain has TRBV20-1 and TRBJ1-5; tentative D call: TRBD1 (6 bases). V was pared by 0 bases and J by 5 bases, with 14 bases between. Germline CDR1 is DFQATT and CDR2 is SNEGSKA (reference sequence). This CDR3 spans 15 amino acids. CDR3 loop: CSARDSGETDQPQHF. The CDR3 DNA is TGCAGTGCTAGAGATTCAGGGGAAACGGATCAGCCCCAGCATTTT.

This clone is termed medium-sized (0.01 to 0.1%). V and J are TRBV6-1 and TRBJ1-2; a possible D gene is TRBD1 (6 bases). The CDR3 has 17 residues. V shed 8 bases and J shed 8 bases, with 30 bases lying between them. The V gene's germline CDR1 is MNHNS and CDR2 SASEGT. The CDR3 here is CASSTRTEWGIYGGYTF. DNA for the CDR3: TGTGCCAGCTCTACCAGGACAGAATGGGGAATCTATGGCGGCTACACCTTC.

Concerning this clone itself: The DNA is left out, because the CDR3 cannot be placed on it with certainty; the CDR3 is given as TCRdb lists it. The gene calls are TRBV11-2 and TRBJ2-7; TRBD2, the D gene given by the table, was not confirmed from the DNA. CDR1 is SGHAT, CDR2 FQNNGV, per germline. The CDR3 has 15 amino acids, counting both end residues. CDR3 residues: CASSFGSGTSYEHYV.

This clone was seen at least ten times. Other nucleotide sequences in the sample specify the same CDR3. V usage is TRBV5-5 and J usage is TRBJ2-5; D gene ambiguous. Germline-derived CDR1 and CDR2 are SGHKS and YYEKEE (reference sequence). The CDR3 covers 13 residues. Trimming took off 4 bases at V and 5 bases at J, with 12 bases between the two ends. The CDR3 sequence is CASSPGGFETQYF. CDR3 DNA sequence: TGTGCCAGCAGCCCAGGCGGTTTCGAGACCCAGTACTTC.

By share of the sample, this clone is medium-sized. V and J are TRBV11-2 and TRBJ2-7; possible D gene TRBD2, 6 bases. The germline gives CDR1 SGHAT, CDR2 FQNNGV. The CDR3 has 13 residues. Trimming stripped 1 base from V and 4 bases from J, with 8 bases between. CDR3 DNA sequence: TGTGCCAGCAGCTTAGGCCGGGGGTACGAGCAGTACGTC. This encodes CASSLGRGYEQYV.

This clone has ten or more counts. The chain is built from TRBV7-6 and TRBJ1-1; 10 nucleotides agree with TRBD1. CDR1 and CDR2 (germline): SGHVS, FNYEAQ. V shed 0 bases, J shed 4 bases, and the junction held 11 bases outside the gene matches. This CDR3 comprises 18 residues. CDR3 DNA sequence: TGTGCCAGCAGCTTAGCCCCGGGACAGGGGCCCGCTGGCACTGAAGCTTTCTTT. Translation: CASSLAPGQGPAGTEAFF. Full variable domain (missing parts from reference TRBV7-6 and TRBJ1-1): GAGVSQSPRYKVTKRGQDVALRCDPISGHVSLYWYRQALGQGPEFLTYFNYEAQQDKSGLPNDRFSAERPEGSISTLTIQRTEQRDSAMYRCASSLAPGQGPAGTEAFFGQGTRLTVV.

Details on this clone: Given a much more abundant clone one base away, this may be a read error. Other DNA sequences in the same sample also yield this CDR3. V is TRBV4-1 and J is TRBJ2-7; D call uncertain. Germline values: CDR1 MGHRA, CDR2 YSYEKL. CDR3 length equals 13 residues. CDR3 DNA: TGCGCCAGTAGCCTCGCCCGGAGTAACGAGCAGTACTTC. This translates into CASSLARSNEQYF.

This clone showed up many times. The chain employs TRBV11-3 and TRBJ2-5; a possible D gene is TRBD2 (6 bases). CDR3 length: 14 amino acids. V lost 2 bases, J lost 3 bases, and 10 bases lay in between. Germline-derived CDR1 and CDR2 are SGHNT and YENEEA. CDR3 sequence reads: CASSLHPGEETQYF. The CDR3 bases are TGTGCCAGCAGCTTACACCCGGGGGAAGAGACCCAGTACTTC.

This clone was detected ten times or more. The chain employs TRBV9 and TRBJ2-3; no clear D. CDR3 length equals 14 residues. Trimming removed 0 bases from V and 4 bases from J, with 9 bases in between. Per the germline V gene, CDR1 is SGDLS and CDR2 is YYNGEE. The CDR3 loop reads CASSVVSSADTQYF. CDR3 nucleotide sequence: TGTGCCAGCAGCGTAGTTAGTTCGGCAGATACGCAGTATTTT. Full variable domain (rest looked up from reference TRBV9 and TRBJ2-3): DSGVTQTPKHLITATGQRVTLRCSPRSGDLSVYWYQQSLDQGLQFLIQYYNGEERAKGNILERFSAQQFPDLHSELNLSSLELGDSALYFCASSVVSSADTQYFGPGTRLTVL.

This clone has a count of ten or more. The CDR3 DNA follows: TGTGCCAGCAGCCCGGGGACAGGGACCTACGAGCAGTACGTC. This encodes CASSPGTGTYEQYV. J is TRBJ2-7 and V is TRBV13; 9 bases align to TRBD1. The CDR3 totals 14 residues. V lost 5 bases to trimming and J lost 2 bases; unmatched junction nucleotides: 4. Germline CDR1 and CDR2: PRHDT and FYEKMQ (reference sequence).

Ten or more counts support this clone. The V gene is TRBV10-3, the J gene TRBJ2-1, with TRBD1 matching 7 bases. The V gene end was trimmed by 0 bases and the J gene end by 9 bases; junction bases not matched to a gene: 14. In germline, CDR1 is ENHRY, CDR2 SYGVKD. This CDR3 has 17 residues. The CDR3 protein is CAISESPGTEGRSEQFF. In DNA form, the CDR3 reads TGTGCCATCAGTGAGTCCCCCGGGACAGAAGGGAGATCTGAGCAGTTCTTC.

This clone was found a few times. Given a much more abundant clone one base away, this may be a read error. In this CDR3 the conserved last residue, phenylalanine or tryptophan, is missing, so a read error is likely. CDR3 loop: CACSKDSLYEQYL. As DNA, the CDR3 is TGTGCCTGTAGTAAGGACAGCCTCTACGAGCAGTACCTC. This rearrangement joins TRBV19 to TRBJ2-7; D is perhaps TRBD1 (6 bases). The length of the CDR3 is 13 residues. CDR1 is LNHDA, CDR2 SQIVND, per germline (reference sequence).

This clone was seen many times. The chain couples TRBV4-1 to TRBJ2-7; D is perhaps TRBD2 (6 bases). CDR3 length equals 15 residues. Trimming removed 4 bases from V and 0 bases from J, with 13 bases in between. Germline CDR1 reads MGHRA; CDR2 reads YSYEKL. The CDR3 region is CASSLFGGVSYEQYF. CDR3 nucleotides: TGCGCCAGCAGCCTCTTCGGGGGTGTCTCCTACGAGCAGTACTTC.

This clone rates as medium-sized. The chain uses TRBV7-2 and TRBJ2-1, with 9 bases identical to TRBD1. The CDR3 spans 16 residues. Germline CDR1 SGHTA, CDR2 FQGNSA. V shed 5 bases, J shed 5 bases, and the junction held 10 bases outside the gene matches. CDR3 sequence reads: CASSPYRDRVNNEQFF. Written as DNA, the CDR3 is TGTGCCAGCAGCCCTTATAGGGACAGGGTCAACAATGAGCAGTTCTTC.

The table lists this clone with many counts. The V gene is TRBV11-2, the J gene TRBJ2-4; 9 nucleotides match TRBD2. J lost 1 base, V lost 5 bases, and 12 bases had no gene match. Germline CDR1 reads SGHAT; CDR2 reads FQNNGV. The CDR3 covers 18 residues. The CDR3 here is CASSAAGGPRWAKNIQYF. The CDR3 nucleotides read TGTGCCAGCAGCGCCGCGGGGGGGCCCCGATGGGCCAAAAACATTCAGTACTTC.

Many counts were recorded for this clone. The genes are TRBV3-1 and TRBJ2-1; 10 nucleotides align to TRBD2. CDR1 is LGHDT and CDR2 is YNNKEL in the germline V gene (reference sequence). V shed 2 bases and J 4 bases; nucleotides not matched to a gene: 14. This CDR3 is 19 amino acids long. CDR3 sequence: CASSQSGVTTSGQYNEQFF. The CDR3 nucleotides are TGTGCCAGCAGCCAATCGGGCGTTACGACTAGCGGGCAGTACAATGAGCAGTTCTTC.

This clone was seen many times. DNA for the CDR3: TGCAGTGCTAGTGCGGGAAGTGGCTACACCTTC. The encoded protein is CSASAGSGYTF. The chain links TRBV20-1 to TRBJ1-2; D uncertain. Trimming took 3 bases from V and 7 from J, leaving 9 bases between them. From germline, CDR1 is DFQATT and CDR2 SNEGSKA (reference sequence). The CDR3 loop spans 11 amino acids.

A remark on this clone: Being one base from a much bigger clone, this may be a read error. The chain is built from TRBV29-1 and TRBJ2-1; tentative D call: TRBD1 (6 bases). This CDR3 region has 13 residues. Germline CDR1 SQVTM, CDR2 ANQGSEA. In nucleotides, the CDR3 is TGCAGCGGAGGACAGAGCTCCCACAATGAGCAGTTCTTC. It yields the protein CSGGQSSHNEQFF.

This clone came up many times. The chain has TRBV5-1 and TRBJ2-3; D is tentatively TRBD1 or TRBD2 (6 bases each). The CDR3 is 15 residues long. Trimming stripped 1 base from V and 6 bases from J, with 15 bases between. CDR1 is SGHRS, CDR2 YFSETQ, per germline. This chain's CDR3 is CASSLQSGAQDTQYF. The CDR3 DNA reads TGCGCCAGCAGCTTGCAATCGGGGGCTCAGGATACGCAGTATTTT.

This clone was seen at least ten times. The chain has TRBV10-1 and TRBJ2-3, with no clear D. Trimming took 3 bases from V and 6 from J, leaving 7 bases between them. The CDR3 extends over 12 amino acids. Per germline, CDR1 WNHNN and CDR2 SYGVQD (reference sequence). The CDR3: CASSDFGDTQYF. The DNA for the CDR3 is TGCGCCAGCAGTGACTTTGGGGATACGCAGTATTTT.

A few counts support this clone. Other DNA sequences in this sample translate to the same CDR3. The chain employs TRBV20-1 and TRBJ2-1; D possibly matches TRBD1 or TRBD2 (5 bases each). The ends were cut back, 8 bases at V and 2 bases at J, with 22 bases in the middle. The CDR3 contains 16 residues. The V gene's germline CDR1 is DFQATT and CDR2 SNEGSKA (reference sequence). In DNA form, the CDR3 reads TGCAGTTCTCAGGGAATAGGGAGAACCACCTACAATGAGCAGTTCTTC. Amino acid sequence: CSSQGIGRTTYNEQFF.

Within the sample, this clone is medium-sized. The chain combines TRBV11-3 with TRBJ2-2; TRBD2 might be the D (5 bases). CDR1 is SGHNT and CDR2 is YENEEA in the germline V gene. Trimming pared 5 bases from V and 6 bases from J, leaving 13 bases between. This CDR3 spans 14 amino acids. The CDR3 sequence is CASSGRATAGELFF. In DNA form, the CDR3 reads TGTGCCAGCAGCGGGCGGGCCACCGCCGGGGAGCTGTTTTTT.

This clone was seen ten or more times. This chain links TRBV28 with TRBJ1-4; no clear D. Trimming shortened V by 7 bases and J by 0 bases, and 9 bases separated the two germline ends. Germline CDR1 is MDHEN and CDR2 is SYDVKM. The CDR3 totals 14 residues. The CDR3 DNA reads TGTGCCAGCACCTACCTTGCAACTAATGAAAAACTGTTTTTT. It encodes CASTYLATNEKLFF. Full variable domain (remainder filled in from reference TRBV28 and TRBJ1-4): DVKVTQSSRYLVKRTGEKVFLECVQDMDHENMFWYRQDPGLGLRLIYFSYDVKMKEKGDIPEGYSVSREKKERFSLILESASTNQTSMYLCASTYLATNEKLFFGSGTQLSVL.

By its share, this clone is medium-sized. The sample carries other DNA sequences with the same CDR3. The chain employs TRBV7-9 and TRBJ1-1; no clear D. Germline V gene lookup returns CDR1 SEHNR and CDR2 FQNEAQ (reference sequence). This CDR3 is built from 11 residues. Trimming removed 4 bases from V and 4 bases from J, with 4 bases in between. The DNA for the CDR3 is TGTGCCAGCAGCTCATCCACTGAAGCTTTCTTT. This gives the protein CASSSSTEAFF.

In its sample, this clone was seen many times. Other DNA variants within this sample encode the same CDR3. CDR3 loop: CASSPVGGELFF. As DNA, the CDR3 is TGTGCCAGCAGCCCCGTGGGGGGGGAGCTGTTTTTT. The V and J genes are TRBV9 and TRBJ2-2; D not certain. V was cut by 4 bases and J by 8 bases, with 9 bases left in between. This CDR3 is 12 amino acids long. CDR1 and CDR2 from the germline V gene are SGDLS and YYNGEE.

This clone qualifies as medium-sized. The chain employs TRBV12-3 or TRBV12-4 and TRBJ1-5; perhaps TRBD1 as D (5 bases). The CDR3 consists of 15 residues. V was clipped by 1 base and J by 0 bases, with 7 bases between them. The DNA of the CDR3 is TGTGCCAGCAGTTTAGAGGGGCATAGCAATCAGCCCCAGCATTTT. Amino acids: CASSLEGHSNQPQHF.